One and the same sample provided the 23 T cell receptor beta chains below, sequenced in a study of shared T cell receptors in the human thymus. Clones were read by immunoSEQ multiplex PCR, and TCRdb kept only the in-frame ones, dropping some. The data hold 600,000 to 900,000 clones, with 70% to 90% observed a single time. Another study also made use of these data, one on human thymus T cells.

Sequenced sample: thymocytes. The source of these receptors is a girl under three years old with a congenital heart defect.

In this sample, this clone turned up a few times. The rearrangement uses TRBV14 and TRBJ1-2; 7 nucleotides align to TRBD1. The junction had 7 bases not matched to a gene; V was cut back by 0 bases and J by 6 bases. CDR1 and CDR2 from the germline V gene are SGHDN and FVKESK. The CDR3 is 15 residues long. In DNA form, the CDR3 reads TGTGCCAGCAGCCAAGAAGTTGCAGGGGGGAATGGCTACACCTTC. Its translation is CASSQEVAGGNGYTF.

The chain couples TRBV28 to TRBJ2-6; TRBD1 is a possible D gene (6 bases). CDR1 is MDHEN, CDR2 SYDVKM, per germline. CDR3 length equals 19 residues. The ends were cut back, 5 bases at V and 0 bases at J, with 20 bases in the middle. CDR3 nucleotide sequence: TGTGCCAGCAGTATAAACCGGGACAAATTTCGCTCTGGGGCCAACGTCCTGACTTTC. This gives the protein CASSINRDKFRSGANVLTF.

The V and J genes are TRBV29-1 and TRBJ2-7; maybe TRBD2 (6 bases). The CDR3 is 12 residues long. The germline V gene has CDR1 SQVTM and CDR2 ANQGSEA. Trimming took off 7 bases at V and 3 bases at J, with 13 bases between the two ends. The CDR3 DNA sequence: TGCAGCGGAGCGACGGGAGTCTACGAGCAGTACTTC. It translates to CSGATGVYEQYF.

The chain joins TRBV5-1 to TRBJ1-2, with D hard to call. The CDR3 contains 14 residues. Germline lookup yields CDR1 SGHRS and CDR2 YFSETQ. The V and J ends lost 1 base and 6 bases respectively, with 13 bases between them. Written as DNA, the CDR3 is TGCGCCAGCAGCTTGACGGGTGGCCTAGATGGCTACACCTTC. As protein: CASSLTGGLDGYTF.

The chain carries TRBV7-2 and TRBJ2-1; D is possibly TRBD1 (5 bases). Germline lookup yields CDR1 SGHTA and CDR2 FQGNSA. The CDR3 has 15 amino acids. V shed 8 bases and J shed 3 bases, with 17 bases lying between them. This CDR3 is CASSWCQGIYNEQFF. The CDR3 DNA reads TGTGCCAGCTCTTGGTGCCAGGGAATCTACAATGAGCAGTTCTTC.

The chain carries TRBV5-5 and TRBJ1-6; 8 bases agree with TRBD1. Germline V gene sequence: CDR1 SGHKS, CDR2 YYEKEE (reference sequence). After removal of 6 bases from V and 7 bases from J, the junction contained 6 bases not matched to a gene. The CDR3 is made up of 14 amino acids. DNA for the CDR3: TGTGCCAGCACCCACAGGGGGGTGAATTCACCCCTCCACTTT. The encoded protein is CASTHRGVNSPLHF.

The gene calls are TRBV6-5 and TRBJ1-2, with 7 bases identical to TRBD1. Looked up from germline, CDR1 is MNHEY and CDR2 is SVGAGI. With 6 bases clipped from V and 2 bases from J, the junction kept 3 bases outside the gene matches. CDR3 length: 13 amino acids. The CDR3 loop reads CASRRGQNYGYTF. For the CDR3, the DNA is TGTGCCAGCAGACGGGGACAGAACTATGGCTACACCTTC.

The genes are TRBV4-3 and TRBJ2-7, with 9 positions matching TRBD1. V gave up 3 bases and J gave up 4 bases; unmatched junction bases: 7. The CDR3 extends over 15 amino acids. Germline V gene data show CDR1 as LGHNA and CDR2 as YSLEER. The CDR3 coding sequence is TGCGCCAGCAGCCAGCGACAGGGGGTTGGTTACGAGCAGTACTTC. The encoded protein is CASSQRQGVGYEQYF.

The CDR3 nucleotides are TGTGCCATCAGTCTCACCTCCCTAGCGAGCACAGATACGCAGTATTTT. Encoded protein: CAISLTSLASTDTQYF. The chain carries TRBV10-3 and TRBJ2-3, with a weak D call TRBD2 (6 bases). CDR1 is ENHRY, CDR2 SYGVKD, per germline. Trimming took 5 bases from V and 0 from J, leaving 15 bases between them. The CDR3 covers 16 residues.

The chain links TRBV11-2 to TRBJ1-2; 7 bases match TRBD1. V lost 2 bases, J lost 8 bases, and 8 bases stayed unmatched. The CDR3 consists of 14 residues. CDR1 is SGHAT and CDR2 is FQNNGV in the germline V gene. CDR3 protein: CASSLNRGSGGYTF. The CDR3 DNA sequence: TGTGCCAGCAGCTTAAACAGGGGATCAGGGGGCTACACCTTC.

The V gene is TRBV2, the J gene TRBJ1-3; 7 bases align to TRBD1. There are 16 residues in the CDR3. Germline values: CDR1 SNHLY, CDR2 FYNNEI. Germline trimming cut 6 bases from V and 0 bases from J; bases unmatched to any gene: 8. The CDR3 nucleotides read TGTGCCAGCAGCGGCGGGGACAGCGCCTCTGGAAACACCATATATTTT. Translating gives CASSGGDSASGNTIYF.

The chain has TRBV7-6 and TRBJ2-5; D is unresolved. The CDR3 runs 13 residues. The germline V gene has CDR1 SGHVS and CDR2 FNYEAQ. The ends were cut back, 5 bases at V and 4 bases at J, with 11 bases in the middle. The CDR3 DNA sequence: TGTGCCAGCAGCCTCGGGTTCCGAGAGACCCAGTACTTC. This translates into CASSLGFRETQYF.

J is TRBJ1-2 and V is TRBV5-1; 7 bases agree with TRBD1. The germline V gene encodes CDR1 SGHRS and CDR2 YFSETQ. The CDR3 extends over 16 amino acids. V lost 1 base to trimming and J lost 8 bases; unmatched junction nucleotides: 14. The CDR3: CASSLLQDRLKGGYTF. CDR3 bases: TGCGCCAGCAGCTTGCTCCAGGACAGGCTTAAGGGGGGCTACACCTTC.

V usage is TRBV5-4 and J usage is TRBJ2-7; 12 bases match TRBD1. V was clipped by 4 bases and J by 3 bases; unmatched bases: 17. This CDR3 has 19 amino acids. From germline, CDR1 is SGHNT and CDR2 YYREEE (reference sequence). CDR3 in amino acids: CASSPVGGQGAPAVYEQYF. In DNA form, the CDR3 reads TGTGCCAGCAGCCCCGTGGGGGGACAGGGGGCGCCCGCTGTCTACGAGCAGTACTTC.

This clone was detected only a few times. V usage is TRBV5-1 and J usage is TRBJ1-2; D call uncertain. This CDR3 contains 13 residues. Germline CDR1 reads SGHRS; CDR2 reads YFSETQ. The V end lost 1 base, the J end lost 3 bases, and 7 bases lay between the germline ends. CDR3 nucleotides: TGCGCCAGCAGCTTGTGGCAGGACTATGGCTACACCTTC. Translated: CASSLWQDYGYTF.

This CDR3 is CASSRDRGFKNTEAFF. In DNA form, the CDR3 reads TGTGCCAGCAGCCGGGACAGGGGGTTTAAGAACACTGAAGCTTTCTTT. The chain is built from TRBV14 and TRBJ1-1, with 11 bases aligning to TRBD1. This CDR3 contains 16 residues. The J segment lost 1 base and the V segment lost 4 bases, leaving 5 bases of the junction unmatched. Germline V gene lookup returns CDR1 SGHDN and CDR2 FVKESK.

This clone was detected once. The chain has TRBV27 and TRBJ2-1, with a weak D call TRBD1 (7 bases). From germline, CDR1 is MNHEY and CDR2 SMNVEV (reference sequence). The CDR3 spans 17 residues. Between the trimmed V and J ends, which lost 5 bases and 1 base, there was a span of 18 bases. The CDR3 DNA sequence: TGTGCCAGCAGTGCGACGGAGGGGGCGAGGTCCTACAATGAGCAGTTCTTC. It specifies CASSATEGARSYNEQFF.

The chain is built from TRBV13 and TRBJ2-2; a possible D gene is TRBD1 (5 bases). Germline V gene sequence: CDR1 PRHDT, CDR2 FYEKMQ (reference sequence). Trimming took 8 bases from V and 3 from J, leaving 22 bases between them. The CDR3 is made up of 17 amino acids. The CDR3 protein is CASRTSREPRDTGELFF. CDR3 bases: TGTGCCAGCCGCACCTCCAGGGAACCGCGAGACACCGGGGAGCTGTTTTTT.

The CDR3 nucleotides read TGTGCCAGCAGCCCGGTGCGGGGGAAGGCCGGGGAGCTGTTTTTT. Amino acid sequence: CASSPVRGKAGELFF. The chain is built from TRBV7-8 and TRBJ2-2; TRBD2 aligns across 7 bases. This CDR3 is built from 15 residues. Germline values: CDR1 SGHVS, CDR2 FQNEAQ. V dropped 5 bases and J dropped 6; count of bases not matched to a gene: 9.

This chain links TRBV5-4 with TRBJ2-1, with 8 nucleotides matching TRBD1. The CDR3 spans 16 residues. The germline V gene has CDR1 SGHNT and CDR2 YYREEE (reference sequence). Trimming at V came to 0 bases and at J to 2 bases, leaving 4 bases not matched to a gene. CDR3 sequence reads: CASSLAGGNTYNEQFF. The CDR3 region has the DNA TGTGCCAGCAGCTTGGCAGGGGGCAATACCTACAATGAGCAGTTCTTC. Complete variable domain (other parts from reference TRBV5-4 and TRBJ2-1): ETGVTQSPTHLIKTRGQQVTLRCSSQSGHNTVSWYQQALGQGPQFIFQYYREEENGRGNFPPRFSGLQFPNYSSELNVNALELDDSALYLCASSLAGGNTYNEQFFGPGTRLTVL.

The sample holds one count of this clone. The chain uses TRBV5-4 and TRBJ2-7, with 7 nucleotides matching TRBD1. Germline V CDR1 and CDR2: SGHNT, YYREEE (reference sequence). The ends lost 0 bases at V and 6 bases at J; junction bases unmatched: 6. The CDR3 has 14 residues. CDR3 sequence (DNA): TGTGCCAGCAGCTTGGAGTACAGGGGAAGCGAGCAGTACTTC. Protein sequence: CASSLEYRGSEQYF.

The rearrangement joins TRBV28 to TRBJ1-1, with 9 nucleotides matching TRBD1. This CDR3 region has 17 residues. The V and J ends lost 10 bases and 1 base, in that order; junction bases with no gene match: 16. Looked up from germline, CDR1 is MDHEN and CDR2 is SYDVKM. The CDR3 sequence is CATDVWGDRDKNTEAFF. In DNA, the CDR3 is TGTGCCACCGACGTATGGGGGGACAGGGACAAGAACACTGAAGCTTTCTTT.

The chain carries TRBV4-1 and TRBJ2-2, with D maybe TRBD2 (6 bases). The CDR3 has 17 amino acids. Germline V gene sequence: CDR1 MGHRA, CDR2 YSYEKL. With 4 bases removed from V and 0 bases from J, the gap between germline ends came to 15 bases. This chain's CDR3 is CASSPEGRDPNTGELFF. As DNA, the CDR3 is TGCGCCAGCAGCCCCGAGGGGCGGGACCCGAACACCGGGGAGCTGTTTTTT.